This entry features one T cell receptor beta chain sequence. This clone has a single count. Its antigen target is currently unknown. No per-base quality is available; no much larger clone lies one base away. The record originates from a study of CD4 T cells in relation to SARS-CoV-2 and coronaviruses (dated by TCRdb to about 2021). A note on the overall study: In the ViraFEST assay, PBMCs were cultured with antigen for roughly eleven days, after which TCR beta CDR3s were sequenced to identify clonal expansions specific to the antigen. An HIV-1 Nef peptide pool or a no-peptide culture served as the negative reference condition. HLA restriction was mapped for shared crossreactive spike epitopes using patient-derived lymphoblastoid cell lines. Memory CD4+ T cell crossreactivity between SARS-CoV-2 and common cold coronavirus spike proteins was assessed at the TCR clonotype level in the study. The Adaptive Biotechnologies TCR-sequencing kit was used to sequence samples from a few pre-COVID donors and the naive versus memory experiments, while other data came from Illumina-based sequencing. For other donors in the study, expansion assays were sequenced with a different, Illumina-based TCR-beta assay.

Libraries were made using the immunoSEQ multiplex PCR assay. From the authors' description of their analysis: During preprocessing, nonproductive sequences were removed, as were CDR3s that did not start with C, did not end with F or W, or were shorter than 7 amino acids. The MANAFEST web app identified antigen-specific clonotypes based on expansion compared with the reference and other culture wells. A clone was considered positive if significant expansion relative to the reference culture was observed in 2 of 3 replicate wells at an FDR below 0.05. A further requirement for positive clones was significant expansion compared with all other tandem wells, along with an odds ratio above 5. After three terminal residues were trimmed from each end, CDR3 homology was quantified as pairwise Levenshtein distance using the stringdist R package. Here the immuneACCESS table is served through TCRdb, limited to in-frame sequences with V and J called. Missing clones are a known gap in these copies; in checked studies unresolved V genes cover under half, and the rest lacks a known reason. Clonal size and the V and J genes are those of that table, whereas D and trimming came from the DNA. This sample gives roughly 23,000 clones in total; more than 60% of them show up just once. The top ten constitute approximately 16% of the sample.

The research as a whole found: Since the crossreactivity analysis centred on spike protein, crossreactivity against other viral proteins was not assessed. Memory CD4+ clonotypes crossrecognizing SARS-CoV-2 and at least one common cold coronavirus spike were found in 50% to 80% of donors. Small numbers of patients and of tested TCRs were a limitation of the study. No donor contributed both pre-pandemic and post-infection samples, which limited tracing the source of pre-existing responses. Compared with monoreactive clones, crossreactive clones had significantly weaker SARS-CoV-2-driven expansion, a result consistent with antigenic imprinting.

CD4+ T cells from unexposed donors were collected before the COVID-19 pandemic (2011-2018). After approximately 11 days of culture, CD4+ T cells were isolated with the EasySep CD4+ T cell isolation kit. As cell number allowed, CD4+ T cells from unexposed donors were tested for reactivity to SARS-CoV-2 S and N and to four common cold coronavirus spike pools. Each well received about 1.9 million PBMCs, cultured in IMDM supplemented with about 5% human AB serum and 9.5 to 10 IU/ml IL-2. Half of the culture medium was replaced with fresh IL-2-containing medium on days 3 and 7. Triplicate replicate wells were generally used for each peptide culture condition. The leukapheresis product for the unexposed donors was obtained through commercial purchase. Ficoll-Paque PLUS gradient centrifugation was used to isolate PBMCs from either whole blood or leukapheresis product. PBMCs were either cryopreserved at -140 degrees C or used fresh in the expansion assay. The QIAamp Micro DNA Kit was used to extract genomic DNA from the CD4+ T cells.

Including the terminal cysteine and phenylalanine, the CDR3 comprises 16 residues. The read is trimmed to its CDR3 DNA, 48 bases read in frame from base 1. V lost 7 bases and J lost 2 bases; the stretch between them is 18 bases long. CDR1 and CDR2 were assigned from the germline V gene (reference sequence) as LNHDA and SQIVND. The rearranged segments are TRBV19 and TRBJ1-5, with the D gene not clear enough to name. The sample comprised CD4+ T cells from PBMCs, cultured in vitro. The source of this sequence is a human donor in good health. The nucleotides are TGTGCCAGTACGGTCCTCACAACGTACGGCAATCAGCCCCAGCATTTT. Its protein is CASTVLTTYGNQPQHF. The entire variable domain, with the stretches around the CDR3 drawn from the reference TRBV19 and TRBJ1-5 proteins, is DGGITQSPKYLFRKEGQNVTLSCEQNLNHDAMYWYRQDPGQGLRLIYYSQIVNDFQKGDIAEGYSVSREKKESFPLTVTSAQKNPTAFYLCASTVLTTYGNQPQHFGDGTRLSIL.